This note documents a single TCR beta chain sequence. Sequencing was performed with immunoSEQ multiplex PCR; in TCRdb, only in-frame clones are kept and a portion is missing. The repertoire holds 260,000 or so clones, with around 84% as singletons. The data stem from a study of blood T cell repertoires in COVID-19. In the study overall: Sample material is recorded as cDNA or gDNA derived from T cells, B-cell-depleted T cells, or PBMCs.

The receptor was derived from a man between 18 and 29 years old who had recovered from COVID-19. Sequenced material: PBMCs or T cells enriched from blood (not recorded which).

CDR3 loop: CASSGFVGQSNYGYTF. The CDR3 region has the DNA TGTGCCAGTAGTGGATTTGTGGGGCAATCTAACTATGGCTACACCTTC. The rearrangement links TRBV19 to TRBJ1-2; weak D call: TRBD1 (5 bases). Per the germline V gene, CDR1 is LNHDA and CDR2 is SQIVND (reference sequence). V was pared by 5 bases and J by 0 bases, with 16 bases between. CDR3 length equals 16 residues.